This T cell receptor (beta chain) came from a study of T-cell reconstitution after alpha-beta-depleted transplantation in children. The CDR3 is 15 residues long. Germline CDR1 is MNHEY and CDR2 is SVGAGI. V was pared by 4 bases and J by 0 bases, with 10 bases between. With respect to this clonotype: As yet, its antigen is unknown.

General study results and limits: After transplant, at about two months, alpha-beta T cells were reportedly derived from several hundred expanded graft clones. For some patients, TCRbeta diversity was high at day 60 because of recipient T cells and thymic progenitors that survived. By one year post-transplant, T-cell counts and diversity largely arose from T cells that were newly produced.

Unique molecular identifiers were used to barcode this TCRbeta library. TCRdb re-called the PCR reads through MiXCR, storing one row per CDR3 protein. The sample records about 980,000 distinct CDR3 sequences, about 30% being singletons. V gene TRBV6-5 combines with J gene TRBJ1-5; D is possibly TRBD1 (6 bases). Sequencing was performed on PBMCs, mostly from graft donor cells, taken 360 days after TCRalphabeta/CD19-depleted stem cell transplant. The TCR originated in a boy under three years old who had a stem cell transplant for SCID, so the T cells may come from the graft donor. CDR3 amino acids: CASSFRTASNQPQHF. For the CDR3, the DNA is TGTGCCAGCAGTTTTCGGACAGCTAGCAATCAGCCCCAGCATTTT.